This T cell receptor beta chain stems from a study of technical replicates of blood from a few donors. The CDR3 sequence is 14 residues long. With 7 bases clipped from V and 2 bases from J, the junction kept 6 bases outside the gene matches. Germline values: CDR1 SQVTM, CDR2 ANQGSEA. Some clones are missing from TCRdb's copy, which holds only in-frame ones; the method was immunoSEQ multiplex PCR. Seen here are fewer than 60,000 clones, nearly 95% observed once, and the top ten hold 2.5% to 3.5%. The clonotype comes from a human donor in good health. Some clones in this sample may be carry-over from other donors' samples. The chain couples TRBV29-1 to TRBJ1-5, with 9 bases that match TRBD1. Sequenced sample: PBMCs. The CDR3 is CSARTGDGNQPQHF. The DNA of the CDR3 is TGCAGCGCCCGGACAGGGGACGGCAATCAGCCCCAGCATTTT.